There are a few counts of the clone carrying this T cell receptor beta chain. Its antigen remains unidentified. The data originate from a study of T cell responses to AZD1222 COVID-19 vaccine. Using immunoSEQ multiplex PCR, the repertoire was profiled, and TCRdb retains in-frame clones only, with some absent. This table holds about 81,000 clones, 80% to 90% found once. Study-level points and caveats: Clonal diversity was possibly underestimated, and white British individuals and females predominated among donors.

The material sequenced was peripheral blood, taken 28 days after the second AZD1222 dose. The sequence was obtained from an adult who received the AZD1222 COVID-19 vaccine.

The CDR3: CATSDPTRVNEQFF. The CDR3 DNA reads as TGTGCCACCAGTGACCCTACTCGGGTCAATGAGCAGTTCTTC. J is TRBJ2-1 and V is TRBV24-1; D is uncertain. Trimming cost V 4 bases and J 6 bases, with 12 bases left between them. The CDR3 length is 14 residues. Germline V lookup: CDR1 KGHDR, CDR2 SFDVKD.